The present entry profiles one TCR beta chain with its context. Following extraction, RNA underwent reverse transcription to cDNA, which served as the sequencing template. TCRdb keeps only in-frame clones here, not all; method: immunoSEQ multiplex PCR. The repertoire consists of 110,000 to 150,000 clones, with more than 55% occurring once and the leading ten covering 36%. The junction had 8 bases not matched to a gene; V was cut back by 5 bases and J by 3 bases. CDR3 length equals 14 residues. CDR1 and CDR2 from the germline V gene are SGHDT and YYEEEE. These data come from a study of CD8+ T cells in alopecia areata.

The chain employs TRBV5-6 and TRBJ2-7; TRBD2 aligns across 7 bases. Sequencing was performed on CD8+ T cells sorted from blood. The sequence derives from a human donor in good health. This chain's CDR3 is CASRIAGGNYEQYF. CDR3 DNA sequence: TGTGCCAGCAGAATAGCGGGCGGGAACTACGAGCAGTACTTC.